These 10 T cell receptor beta chains originate from one sample sequenced in a study of T cells in tumors after PD-1 blockade. The data were produced by immunoSEQ multiplex PCR, yet TCRdb's version contains in-frame clones alone and is incomplete. The sample records tens of thousands of clones, roughly 80% being singletons. The source material was PBMCs, sampled before anti-PD-1 therapy. The receptors shown here come from a human donor with advanced basal cell or squamous cell carcinoma (not recorded which).

The CDR3 sequence is CASSSGTGLAEMGTGELFF. The DNA for the CDR3 is TGTGCCAGCAGCTCAGGGACGGGACTAGCGGAAATGGGGACCGGGGAGCTGTTTTTT. J is TRBJ2-2 and V is TRBV7-9; TRBD2 matches 11 bases. With 4 bases clipped from V and 5 bases from J, the junction kept 15 bases outside the gene matches. This CDR3 has 19 residues. Germline V gene sequence: CDR1 SEHNR, CDR2 FQNEAQ (reference sequence).

This clone was detected only a few times. The V and J genes are TRBV6-5 and TRBJ1-2; TRBD1 matches 7 bases. Germline V lookup: CDR1 MNHEY, CDR2 SVGAGI. The CDR3 runs to 16 residues. The V segment lost 0 bases and the J segment 4 bases; nucleotides outside the gene matches: 8. CDR3 in amino acids: CASSYSRTGGGYGYTF. For the CDR3, the DNA is TGTGCCAGCAGTTACTCGAGGACAGGCGGGGGCTATGGCTACACCTTC.

The chain is built from TRBV5-4 and TRBJ2-1; 10 bases match TRBD1. The CDR3 runs 17 residues. The V gene's germline CDR1 is SGHNT and CDR2 YYREEE (reference sequence). Losses at the gene ends were 4 bases for V and 4 bases for J; bases not matched to a gene: 11. The CDR3 loop is CASSPGQGTRRYNEQFF. The CDR3 DNA reads as TGTGCCAGCAGCCCGGGACAGGGGACTAGACGGTACAATGAGCAGTTCTTC.

The CDR3 DNA follows: TGCAGTGCCAGACTAGTGTCGCAGTATTTT. This encodes CSARLVSQYF. The chain combines TRBV20-1 with TRBJ2-3; D might be TRBD2 (6 bases). CDR1 and CDR2 from the germline V gene are DFQATT and SNEGSKA (reference sequence). V gave up 6 bases and J gave up 10 bases, with 11 bases separating them. The CDR3 is 10 amino acids.

The CDR3 DNA follows: TGTGCCAGCAGCTTACAAAATCAGCCCCAGCATTTT. Amino acids: CASSLQNQPQHF. The chain has TRBV5-8 and TRBJ1-5; D ambiguous. CDR1 is SGHTS and CDR2 is YDEGEE in the germline V gene. V was shortened by 2 bases and J by 4 bases, with 4 bases between the two germline ends. The CDR3 spans 12 residues.

This rearrangement joins TRBV6-5 to TRBJ2-1, with 8 bases aligning to TRBD2. Germline V gene lookup returns CDR1 MNHEY and CDR2 SVGAGI. V shed 5 bases, J shed 0 bases, and the junction held 0 bases outside the gene matches. CDR3 length equals 14 residues. As DNA, the CDR3 is TGTGCCAGCAGTACTAGCGGCTCCTACAATGAGCAGTTCTTC. Translated: CASSTSGSYNEQFF.

The rearrangement links TRBV6-6 to TRBJ1-1; D remains unclear. The germline V gene encodes CDR1 MNHNY and CDR2 SVGAGI (reference sequence). This CDR3 contains 13 residues. Deletions cut 6 bases from V and 0 bases from J, with 8 bases between. CDR3 in amino acids: CASRELMNTEAFF. The CDR3 coding sequence is TGTGCCAGCAGGGAGCTAATGAACACTGAAGCTTTCTTT.

The V gene is TRBV3-1 (or the pseudogene TRBV3-2), the J gene TRBJ1-1; 7 bases line up with TRBD1. The V and J ends lost 10 bases and 2 bases, in that order; junction bases with no gene match: 7. Germline V gene lookup returns CDR1 LGHDT and CDR2 YNNKEL (reference sequence). The CDR3 is made up of 13 amino acids. CDR3 loop: CATTGTANTEAFF. CDR3 DNA: TGTGCCACGACCGGGACAGCAAACACTGAAGCTTTCTTT.

The chain employs TRBV19 and TRBJ1-4; unclear D gene. This CDR3 contains 14 residues. The V end was cut by 1 base, the J end by 4 bases, with 7 bases between. Germline V lookup: CDR1 LNHDA, CDR2 SQIVND (reference sequence). CDR3 bases: TGTGCCAGTAGTATAGTAGGCCTTAATGAAAAACTGTTTTTT. The encoded protein is CASSIVGLNEKLFF.

The CDR3 is CASSLPGGGVAFF. CDR3 coding DNA: TGTGCCAGCAGCTTGCCGGGAGGGGGCGTAGCTTTCTTT. This rearrangement joins TRBV5-6 to TRBJ1-1, with 7 bases matching TRBD1. V lost 1 base to trimming and J lost 10 bases; unmatched junction nucleotides: 7. This CDR3 is built from 13 residues. CDR1 and CDR2 (germline): SGHDT, YYEEEE.